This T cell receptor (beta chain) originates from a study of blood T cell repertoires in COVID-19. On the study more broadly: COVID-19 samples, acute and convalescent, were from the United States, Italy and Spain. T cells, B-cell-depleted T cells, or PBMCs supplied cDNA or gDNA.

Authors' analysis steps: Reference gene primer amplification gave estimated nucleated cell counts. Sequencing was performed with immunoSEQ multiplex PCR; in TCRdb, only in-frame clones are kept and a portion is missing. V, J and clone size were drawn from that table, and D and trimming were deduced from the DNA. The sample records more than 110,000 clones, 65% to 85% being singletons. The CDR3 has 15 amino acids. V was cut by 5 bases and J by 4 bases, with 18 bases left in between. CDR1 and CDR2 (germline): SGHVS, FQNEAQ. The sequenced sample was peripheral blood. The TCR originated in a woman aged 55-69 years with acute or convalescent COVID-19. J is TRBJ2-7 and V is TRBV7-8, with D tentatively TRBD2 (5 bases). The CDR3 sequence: CASSVGASSGYEQYF. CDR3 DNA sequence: TGTGCCAGCAGCGTAGGTGCATCGTCGGGGTACGAGCAGTACTTC.